The sequence of this TCR beta chain was determined in a study of cytomegalovirus exposure and HLA in healthy donors. A note on this clone: Its antigen is undetermined.

13 Jbeta primers and 60 Vbeta primers were used for the PCR. The protocol was immunoSEQ multiplex PCR, while the TCRdb copy is restricted to in-frame clones and leaves out a portion. In the table there are approximately 210,000 clones, approximately 83% of which are singletons. Overall study results and limits: A further, later analysis showed that HLA-associated TCR beta chains (compared with equally common others) were more clonally expanded.

The material sequenced was PBMCs. This TCR derives from a woman in her forties or fifties in good health and CMV-seropositive.

The CDR3 nucleotides read TGTGCCAGCAGCTTGCAGGGGGGCTATAATTCACCCCTCCACTTT. Translating gives CASSLQGGYNSPLHF. The chain combines TRBV5-5 with TRBJ1-6; TRBD1 agrees at 7 bases. The CDR3 has 15 amino acids. Trimming at V came to 1 base and at J to 3 bases, leaving 1 base not matched to a gene. Looked up from germline, CDR1 is SGHKS and CDR2 is YYEKEE (reference sequence). The whole variable domain, filled in from reference TRBV5-5 and TRBJ1-6, reads DAGVTQSPTHLIKTRGQQVTLRCSPISGHKSVSWYQQVLGQGPQFIFQYYEKEERGRGNFPDRFSARQFPNYSSELNVNALLLGDSALYLCASSLQGGYNSPLHFGNGTRLTVT.